The clone carrying this T cell receptor (beta chain) was detected a few times. Antigen unknown. This entry belongs to a study of PD-1 blockade in classical Hodgkin lymphoma. The wider study: On a schedule of every 2 weeks, patients received nivolumab 3 mg/kg intravenously.

Study conclusions and caveats: Diversity in CD4+ TCRs, unlike that measured in CD8+ TCRs, had risen significantly by C4D1. When set against healthy donors, newly diagnosed patients were reported to show lower baseline TCR diversity. Patients who responded completely had about the same baseline diversity as newly diagnosed patients.

The time point here: cycle 4 day 1 (C4D1), after 5 to 7 weeks of nivolumab. Every single patient, without exception, relapsed after autologous stem cell transplantation, and brentuximab vedotin exposure varied. Germline loops: CDR1 MGHDK, CDR2 SYGVNS. V lost 1 base, J lost 8 bases, and 6 bases stayed unmatched. The CDR3 runs to 15 residues. The table came from immunoSEQ multiplex PCR; TCRdb's copy has only in-frame clones and leaves some out. The sample lists approximately 30,000 clones; around 72% were seen once. The chain joins TRBV25-1 to TRBJ2-1, with 9 bases identical to TRBD2. The receptor was isolated from a human donor with classical Hodgkin lymphoma. The sequences come from peripheral blood mononuclear cells (PBMCs), collected before the fourth cycle of nivolumab. In DNA, the CDR3 is TGTGCCAGCAGTGAATTGGCTAGCGGGAAGGATGAGCAGTTCTTC. This encodes CASSELASGKDEQFF.